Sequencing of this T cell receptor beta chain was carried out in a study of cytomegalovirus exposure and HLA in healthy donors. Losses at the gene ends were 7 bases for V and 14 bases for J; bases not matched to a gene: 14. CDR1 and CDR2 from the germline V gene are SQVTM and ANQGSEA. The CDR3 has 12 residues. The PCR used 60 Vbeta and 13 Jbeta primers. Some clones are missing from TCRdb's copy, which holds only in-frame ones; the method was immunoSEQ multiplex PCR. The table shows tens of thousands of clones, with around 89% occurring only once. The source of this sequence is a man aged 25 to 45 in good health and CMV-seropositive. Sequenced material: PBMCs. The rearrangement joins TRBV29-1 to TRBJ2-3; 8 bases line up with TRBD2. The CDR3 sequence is CSAAAGVAQGYF. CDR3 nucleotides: TGCAGCGCAGCAGCGGGAGTTGCCCAGGGGTATTTT.